These 8 T cell receptor beta chains were sequenced from one sample in a study of blood T cells in healthy people across ages. A second roughly 6 to 12 cycle PCR used barcoded and J-beta primers. TCRdb passed the 5' RACE reads through MiXCR, listing each CDR3 protein once. Here the sample spans about 780,000 distinct CDR3 sequences, 25% to 30% being singletons. This sample was also put to use in a study of T cells of mothers and their children.

The sample taken for sequencing was blood. The receptors were gathered from a boy aged 5-17 years in good health.

Only a few counts were recorded for this clonotype. The chain couples TRBV4-1 to TRBJ2-4; TRBD2 aligns across 7 bases. This CDR3 has 13 amino acids. CDR1 MGHRA and CDR2 YSYEKL come from the germline V gene. V dropped 0 bases and J dropped 9; count of bases not matched to a gene: 2. The chain's CDR3 is CASSQDGGVIQYF. As DNA, the CDR3 is TGCGCCAGCAGCCAAGATGGGGGGGTCATTCAGTACTTC.

There are a few counts of this clonotype. One end of the junction fails to match germline, which may point to a read error. The chain combines TRBV7-2 with TRBJ2-1; 8 nucleotides agree with TRBD2. The CDR3 runs 18 residues. The germline CDR1 and CDR2 sequences are SGHTA and FQGNSA. This CDR3 reads CASSLVSGGPDSYNEQLF. The CDR3 nucleotides are TGTGCCAGCAGCTTAGTCAGCGGGGGTCCAGATTCCTACAATGAGCAGCTCTTC. The full variable domain, its missing parts supplied by reference TRBV7-2 and TRBJ2-1, is GAGVSQSPSNKVTEKGKDVELRCDPISGHTALYWYRQSLGQGLEFLIYFQGNSAPDKSGLPSDRFSAERTGGSVSTLTIQRTQQEDSAVYLCASSLVSGGPDSYNEQLFGPGTRLTVL.

A remark on this clonotype: The conserved closing phenylalanine or tryptophan is absent in this CDR3, likely reflecting a read error. The chain has TRBV12-3 or TRBV12-4 and TRBJ1-1; D uncertain. This CDR3 region has 13 residues. V was shortened by 7 bases and J by 0 bases, with 9 bases between the two germline ends. Written as DNA, the CDR3 is TGTGCCAGCAAAGAATCAATGAACACTGAAGCTTTCCTT. Protein sequence: CASKESMNTEAFL.

The gene calls are TRBV28 and TRBJ1-1; a possible D gene is TRBD1 (6 bases). In germline, CDR1 is MDHEN, CDR2 SYDVKM. The CDR3 length is 14 residues. Trimming removed 4 bases from V and 5 bases from J, with 14 bases in between. The CDR3 coding sequence is TGTGCCAGCAGTTCCTCGGGGGCGAGGACTGAAGCTTTCTTT. This translates into CASSSSGARTEAFF.

The V gene is TRBV12-3 or TRBV12-4, the J gene TRBJ1-1; D is perhaps TRBD1 (5 bases). The V and J ends lost 3 bases and 5 bases respectively, with 10 bases between them. CDR3 length: 13 amino acids. CDR3 amino acids: CASSLQGKTEAFF. In DNA, the CDR3 is TGTGCCAGCAGTTTGCAGGGAAAGACTGAAGCTTTCTTT.

This chain connects TRBV6-5 to TRBJ2-2; the D is unclear. This CDR3 is 12 amino acids long. Deletions cut 6 bases from V and 5 bases from J, with 7 bases between. Germline CDR1 is MNHEY and CDR2 is SVGAGI. The CDR3 region has the DNA TGTGCCAGCAGGACTGCGACCGGGGAGCTGTTTTTT. Encoded protein: CASRTATGELFF.

This clonotype has only a few counts. This chain uses TRBV7-3 with TRBJ2-7; 8 positions match TRBD1. Losses at the gene ends were 4 bases for V and 6 bases for J; bases not matched to a gene: 5. Germline loops: CDR1 SGHTA, CDR2 FQGTGA. The CDR3 extends over 13 amino acids. CDR3: CASSSGQGTEQYF. In nucleotides, the CDR3 is TGTGCCAGCAGCTCCGGACAGGGAACCGAGCAGTACTTC.

The chain uses TRBV5-1 and TRBJ2-5; TRBD1 agrees at 10 bases. The ends lost 5 bases at V and 5 bases at J; junction bases unmatched: 6. Germline V gene lookup returns CDR1 SGHRS and CDR2 YFSETQ. This CDR3 is 14 amino acids long. The CDR3 DNA is TGCGCCAGCAGGGGGACAGGGGTATCGGAGACCCAGTACTTC. Amino acid sequence: CASRGTGVSETQYF.